The sequence of this T cell receptor (beta chain) was determined in a study of blood T cell repertoires in COVID-19. About the research overall: There were acute and convalescent COVID-19 samples, and they came from the United States, Italy and Spain.

The CDR3 loop spans 17 amino acids. Germline loops: CDR1 LNHDA, CDR2 SQIVND (reference sequence). J gave up 0 bases and V 9 bases, and 4 bases lay outside the gene matches. Original processing notes: How many nucleated cells were present was estimated from reference gene primer amplification. Sequenced by immunoSEQ multiplex PCR; TCRdb stores in-frame clones only, minus some. The D gene and trimming were derived from the DNA, and the V and J assignments and clone size from that table. The sample consists of about 180,000 clones, approximately 80% of them appearing once. Sequencing was carried out using peripheral blood. This receptor was taken from a human donor in a cohort sampled during active COVID-19. The V call is TRBV19, the J call TRBJ2-6; 14 bases are a match to TRBD2. The CDR3 here is CASGLAGGISGANVLTF. DNA of the CDR3: TGTGCCAGCGGACTAGCGGGGGGAATCTCTGGGGCCAACGTCCTGACTTTC.